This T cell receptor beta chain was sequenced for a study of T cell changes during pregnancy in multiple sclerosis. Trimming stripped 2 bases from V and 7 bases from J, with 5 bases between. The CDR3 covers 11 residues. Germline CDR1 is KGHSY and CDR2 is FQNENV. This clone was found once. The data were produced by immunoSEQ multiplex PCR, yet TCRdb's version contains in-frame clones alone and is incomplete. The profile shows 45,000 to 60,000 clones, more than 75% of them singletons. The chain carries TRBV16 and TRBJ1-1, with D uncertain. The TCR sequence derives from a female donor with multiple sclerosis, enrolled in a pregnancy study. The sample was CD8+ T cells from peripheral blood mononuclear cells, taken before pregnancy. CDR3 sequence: CASSQGLEAFF. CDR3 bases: TGTGCCAGCAGCCAAGGGCTTGAAGCTTTCTTT.